Reported below is one T cell receptor (delta chain). Its recognized antigen is unknown. No much larger clone exists at a distance of one base, and base qualities are not known. According to the germline V gene, CDR1 reads TSWWSYY and CDR2 reads QGS. Measured from the cysteine to the phenylalanine, the CDR3 is 16 residues long. Left in the record is the CDR3 DNA by itself, 48 bases read in frame from the first base. V and J are truncated by 0 bases and 0 bases respectively, leaving an intervening sequence of 11 bases. Thymic samples were depleted of alphabeta T cells, then CD3+ TCRVdelta1+ TCRVdelta2- thymocytes were FACS-sorted. A purity of roughly 96% to 99.6% was achieved for sorted Vdelta1+ thymocytes. The thymic specimens were obtained from about eight paediatric patients who were undergoing corrective cardiac surgery and ranged in age from about 5 days to 15 months. Thymic tissue was dispersed, and mononuclear cells were isolated on a Histopaque-1077 density gradient. Staining used anti-TCRVdelta1 clone TS8.2, anti-TCRVdelta2 clone B6, anti-CD3 clone HIT3a and anti-TCRalphabeta clone IP26 antibodies.

The data were taken from a study of Vδ1+ human thymocytes (dated by TCRdb to 2017 to 2018). General notes on the study: mRNA-level TRG and TRD CDR3 repertoires of highly purified Vdelta1+ thymocytes from young children were characterised as a data resource. Validation of the multiplex-based CDR3 amplicon strategy against 5'RACE-based CDR3 amplicon generation methods had been performed previously. Broad study findings and their caveats: Because no clustering by age or sex was observed, donors were not stratified by these variables in the analyses. Thymic TRG and TRD repertoires appeared highly polyclonal with Gaussian CDR3 length distributions, unlike oligoclonal peripheral blood repertoires. Many TRG clonotypes were shared between donors (up to roughly 7x10^3), whereas TRD repertoires were essentially private (max about 120 shared). The use of highly purified populations and single-cell validation was advised by the authors, since misinterpretation of bulk repertoire data could be caused by unexpected Vdelta2 sequences. Even though sort purity was high, roughly 20% of thymic TRD sequences were Vdelta2 (and few were Vdelta3), which was not the case for the peripheral blood Vdelta1+ controls.

RNA extraction was carried out with the RNeasy mini kit, and reverse transcription was then done using Superscript III. CDR3 amplicons were generated by multiplex PCR with pooled V-gene forward primers and a constant-region reverse primer carrying Illumina adaptor overhangs. Amplicons were gel-purified, then indexed with Nextera index primers over about 8 extra PCR cycles and purified with AMPure XP beads. Sequencing of the libraries was done on an Illumina MiSeq using paired-end 250 bp reads, dual indexing and a roughly 20% PhiX spike-in. In the source study's methods: Reads were quality checked with FastQC, and TRG read pairs were merged with ea-utils fastq-join. Sequences were annotated with IMGT/HighV-QUEST, keeping only productive sequences with unambiguous V-gene assignment; clonotypes were defined by identical CDR3 sequence. Downstream analysis used VDJtools 1.1.1, tcR 2.2.3, Treemap and vegan Shannon diversity in R 3.4.4. Clonotypes were called again by TCRdb from the public reads via CATT, and duplicate nucleotide sequences were then merged into one entry. TCRdb, rather than the study authors, made the V and J calls. Counted in this sample were 23,000 or so delta-chain clones; more than 6.5% of them appeared once. Of the sample, 0.8% to 1% falls within the top ten clones.

The chain is encoded by TRDV1 joined to TRDJ1, with the D gene call left open. This TCR was recovered from a girl less than two years old who had congenital heart surgery. Source material: Vdelta1+ gamma-delta thymocytes from the thymus. The sample's cell subset or site, from its label and the paper: FACS-sorted CD3+ TCRalphabeta- TCRVdelta1+ TCRVdelta2- thymocytes. The DNA sequence is given as TGTGCTCTTGGGGAACTAGCTAGTGTGTACACCGATAAACTCATCTTT. This sequence encodes CALGELASVYTDKLIF.